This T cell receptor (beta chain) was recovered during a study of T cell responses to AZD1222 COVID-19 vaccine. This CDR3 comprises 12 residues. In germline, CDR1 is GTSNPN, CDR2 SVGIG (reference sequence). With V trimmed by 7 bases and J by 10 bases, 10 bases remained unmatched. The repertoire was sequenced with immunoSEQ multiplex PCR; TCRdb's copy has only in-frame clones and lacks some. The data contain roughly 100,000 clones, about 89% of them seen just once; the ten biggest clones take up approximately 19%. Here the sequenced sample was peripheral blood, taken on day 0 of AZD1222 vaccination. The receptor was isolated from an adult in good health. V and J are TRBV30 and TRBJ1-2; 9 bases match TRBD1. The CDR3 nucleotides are TGTGCCTCTTCCGGGACAGGGACTTTCTACACCTTC. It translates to CASSGTGTFYTF.